The present T cell receptor (beta chain) was sequenced within a study of T cell changes during pregnancy in multiple sclerosis. Sequencing used immunoSEQ multiplex PCR; TCRdb keeps in-frame clones, though not all of them. The sample has 30,000 to 40,000 clones, about 90% seen once. J gave up 11 bases and V 0 bases, and 6 bases lay outside the gene matches. The CDR3 runs 16 residues. CDR1 LGHNA and CDR2 YSLEER come from the germline V gene. This specimen consisted of CD4+ T cells from peripheral blood mononuclear cells, obtained in the third trimester of pregnancy. The rearrangement joins TRBV4-3 to TRBJ2-1, with TRBD2 matching over 14 bases. The origin of this receptor is a female donor in good health, enrolled as a control in a pregnancy study. CDR3 sequence: CASSQDGGLAGAQQFF. The CDR3, as DNA: TGCGCCAGCAGCCAAGATGGGGGACTAGCGGGAGCCCAGCAGTTCTTC.